Listed below are T cell receptor beta chains from one sample, sequenced in a study of T cell responses to AZD1222 COVID-19 vaccine. Here immunoSEQ multiplex PCR was the method, and the copy in TCRdb shows in-frame clones only, minus some. The table shows tens of thousands of clones, with roughly nine tenths occurring only once. The starting material was peripheral blood, obtained 28 days after the second AZD1222 dose. These receptors all stem from an adult who received the AZD1222 COVID-19 vaccine. CDR3s include the opening cysteine and the closing phenylalanine or tryptophan. Each record gives: D gene, V gene, J gene, CDR3 DNA, CDR3 protein. D genes are given only for firm matches.

>TRBD1|TRBV29-1|TRBJ1-2
TGCAGCGTTGGGTACAGGGGGGATGGCTACACCTTC
CSVGYRGDGYTF
>-|TRBV4-1|TRBJ2-1
TGCGCCAGCAGCCAAGACGGCGGGGAGCAGTTCTTC
CASSQDGGEQFF
>-|TRBV7-8|TRBJ1-1
TGTGCCAGCAGCCCAGGGAGCAGGGCCCCGGCCGCTTTCTTT
CASSPGSRAPAAFF
>-|TRBV5-6|TRBJ2-7
TGTGCCAGCAGCTCCAGCCTATCCTACGAGCAGTACTTC
CASSSSLSYEQYF
>TRBD1|TRBV15|TRBJ2-6
TGTGCCACCAGCAGAGATAGGGGCAGGGGGAACGTCCTGACTTTC
CATSRDRGRGNVLTF
>TRBD1|TRBV5-1|TRBJ1-4
TGCGCCAGCAGCACTGTTCAGGGGGCAAGGAATGAAAAACTGTTTTTT
CASSTVQGARNEKLFF
>-|TRBV14|TRBJ1-4
TGTGCCAGCAGCCCCCGGGCCCGAGAATTGCAACTGTTTTTT
CASSPRARELQLFF
>TRBD1|TRBV10-3|TRBJ2-1
TGTGCCATCAGTGGGGGACAGGGTGGTGAGCAGTTCTTC
CAISGGQGGEQFF
>TRBD1|TRBV5-5|TRBJ1-5
TGTGCCAGCAGCTGGAGGGGAGGACAGGGGGCTAGCAATCAGCCCCAGCATTTT
CASSWRGGQGASNQPQHF
>-|TRBV15|TRBJ1-3
TGTGCCACCAGCTACCAAAGACAGGCATATGGAAACACCATATATTTT
CATSYQRQAYGNTIYF